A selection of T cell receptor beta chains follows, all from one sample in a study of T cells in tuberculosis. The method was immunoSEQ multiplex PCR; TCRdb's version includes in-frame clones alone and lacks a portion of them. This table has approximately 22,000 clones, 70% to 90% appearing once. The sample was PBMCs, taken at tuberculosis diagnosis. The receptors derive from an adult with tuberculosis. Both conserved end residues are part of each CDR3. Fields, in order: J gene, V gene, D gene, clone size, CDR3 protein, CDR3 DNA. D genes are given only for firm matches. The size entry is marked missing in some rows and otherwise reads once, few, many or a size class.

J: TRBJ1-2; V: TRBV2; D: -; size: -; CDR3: CASTGGDNYGYTF; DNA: TGTGCCAGCACCGGGGGGGATAACTATGGCTACACCTTC
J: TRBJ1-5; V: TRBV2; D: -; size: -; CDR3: CASSDRQQNQPQHF; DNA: TGTGCCAGCAGTGACAGGCAGCAAAATCAGCCCCAGCATTTT
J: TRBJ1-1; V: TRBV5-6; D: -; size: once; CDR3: CASSSGQWSTEAFF; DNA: TGTGCCAGCAGCTCCGGACAGTGGAGCACTGAAGCTTTCTTT
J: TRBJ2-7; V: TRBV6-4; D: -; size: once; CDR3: CASSAFEGYEQYF; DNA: TGTGCCAGCAGTGCCTTCGAGGGCTACGAGCAGTACTTC
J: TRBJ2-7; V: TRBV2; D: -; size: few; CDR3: CASRETGSYEQYF; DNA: TGTGCCAGCAGGGAGACAGGTTCCTACGAGCAGTACTTC
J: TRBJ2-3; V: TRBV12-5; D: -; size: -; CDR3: CASASGSDTQYF; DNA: TGTGCTAGTGCCAGCGGCTCAGATACGCAGTATTTT
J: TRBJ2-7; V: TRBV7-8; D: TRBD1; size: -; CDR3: CASSPPGQSYEQYF; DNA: TGTGCCAGCAGCCCACCGGGACAGTCCTACGAGCAGTACTTC
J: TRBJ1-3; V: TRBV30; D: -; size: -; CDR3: CAWKLAGGNTIYF; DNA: TGTGCCTGGAAACTGGCAGGAGGAAACACCATATATTTT
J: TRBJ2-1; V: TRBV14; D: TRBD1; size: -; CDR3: CASSRDRGYNEQFF; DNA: TGTGCCAGCTCCCGGGACAGGGGCTACAATGAGCAGTTCTTC
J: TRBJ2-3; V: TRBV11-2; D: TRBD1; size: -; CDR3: CASSFERQGSDTQYF; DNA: TGTGCCAGCAGCTTCGAGAGACAGGGTTCGGATACGCAGTATTTT